The clone carrying this T cell receptor (beta chain) was seen just once. This record comes from a study of technical replicates of blood from a few donors. Germline loops: CDR1 SGDLS, CDR2 YYNGEE. CDR3 length: 15 amino acids. Trimming removed 0 bases from V and 6 bases from J; junction bases left unmatched: 7. The table came from immunoSEQ multiplex PCR; TCRdb's copy has only in-frame clones and leaves some out. Of about 81,000 clones detected, roughly 77% appear once; the ten largest clones hold 3.5% to 4%. Source material: PBMCs. The TCR sequence derives from a human donor in good health. Some clones in this sample may be carry-over from other donors' samples. This chain connects TRBV9 to TRBJ2-7; TRBD2 matches at 9 bases. The CDR3 nucleotides are TGTGCCAGCAGCGTAGTTCCTAGCGGGACGAGCGAGCAGTACTTC. It encodes CASSVVPSGTSEQYF.